Below, 30 T cell receptor beta chains from the same sample are listed, as sequenced in a study of T cell responses to AZD1222 COVID-19 vaccine (dated by TCRdb to about 2021). Per the publication, the time point label means: about 28 days (+/-7) after the second vaccine dose. To prepare the library, the immunoSEQ multiplex PCR assay was applied. Entries here come from immuneACCESS through TCRdb and include only in-frame sequences with V and J called. Some clones fail to appear in such tables; in the studies checked, an unresolved V gene covers under half of the shortfall, and the cause of the remainder is unknown. The sample table contains 90,000 to 150,000 clones; only one count was recorded for more than 85% of them. The ten largest make up roughly 7.1% of the sample. The sample consisted of peripheral blood, taken 28 days after the second AZD1222 dose. The receptors were gathered from an adult who received the AZD1222 COVID-19 vaccine.

The V gene is TRBV12-5, the J gene TRBJ1-6, with D tentatively TRBD1 (6 bases). V gave up 0 bases and J gave up 8 bases, with 17 bases separating them. This CDR3 has 17 residues. Germline V gene sequence: CDR1 LGHNT, CDR2 FRNRAP. The CDR3 region has the DNA TGTGCTAGTGGTTTGGTACTCAGGGGCGCTTATGATTCACCCCTCCACTTT. Translating it yields CASGLVLRGAYDSPLHF.

The chain couples TRBV7-3 to TRBJ2-3; 8 bases fit TRBD1. Per the germline V gene, CDR1 is SGHTA and CDR2 is FQGTGA. CDR3 size: 16 residues. The J segment lost 4 bases and the V segment lost 0 bases, leaving 6 bases of the junction unmatched. The CDR3 DNA reads TGTGCCAGCAGCTTAACGTTAGTGACAGGGGCAGATACGCAGTATTTT. Translated, it gives CASSLTLVTGADTQYF.

The chain has TRBV3-1 (or the pseudogene TRBV3-2) and TRBJ2-6, with 9 bases matching TRBD1. Germline assignment: CDR1 LGHDT and CDR2 YNNKEL (reference sequence). Trimming took 4 bases from V and 4 from J; bases not matched to a gene: 8. CDR3 length: 17 amino acids. In DNA form, the CDR3 reads TGTGCCAGCAGCCGCCCGGGACAGGGTTCCGGGGCCAACGTCCTGACTTTC. It encodes CASSRPGQGSGANVLTF.

The chain has TRBV19 and TRBJ2-7, with 9 bases aligning to TRBD1. The V gene end was trimmed by 3 bases and the J gene end by 1 base; junction bases not matched to a gene: 10. The germline V gene encodes CDR1 LNHDA and CDR2 SQIVND (reference sequence). The CDR3 has 17 amino acids. The CDR3 here is CASSMPTGGKMSYEQYF. CDR3 nucleotides: TGTGCCAGTAGTATGCCCACAGGGGGCAAGATGTCCTACGAGCAGTACTTC. Looking up the rest from reference TRBV19 and TRBJ2-7 gives the full variable domain: DGGITQSPKYLFRKEGQNVTLSCEQNLNHDAMYWYRQDPGQGLRLIYYSQIVNDFQKGDIAEGYSVSREKKESFPLTVTSAQKNPTAFYLCASSMPTGGKMSYEQYFGPGTRLTVT.

This clone has a handful of counts. The genes are TRBV5-1 and TRBJ1-3; D is unresolved. Trimming pared 0 bases from V and 2 bases from J, leaving 9 bases between. This CDR3 spans 15 amino acids. From germline, CDR1 is SGHRS and CDR2 YFSETQ. The CDR3 region is CASSLGASTGNTIYF. The CDR3, as DNA: TGCGCCAGCAGCTTGGGGGCGTCAACTGGAAACACCATATATTTT.

The V call is TRBV6-5, the J call TRBJ2-1; TRBD2 matches 8 bases. From germline, CDR1 is MNHEY and CDR2 SVGAGI. CDR3 length: 15 amino acids. V lost 7 bases to trimming and J lost 5 bases; unmatched junction nucleotides: 10. The CDR3 coding sequence is TGTGCCAGCACCTTGACTAGCGAGGGTCACAATGAGCAGTTCTTC. Its protein product is CASTLTSEGHNEQFF.

This chain joins TRBV2 and TRBJ1-1; D not certain. V lost 10 bases, J lost 5 bases, and 17 bases lay in between. The CDR3 is 13 residues long. Looked up from germline, CDR1 is SNHLY and CDR2 is FYNNEI. CDR3 DNA: TGTGCCACCTCGGGCCAATCCGTAACTGAAGCTTTCTTT. Its protein product is CATSGQSVTEAFF.

The chain carries TRBV5-4 and TRBJ2-1, with TRBD2 as a possible D gene (6 bases). Germline lookup yields CDR1 SGHNT and CDR2 YYREEE (reference sequence). This CDR3 comprises 15 residues. The V end was cut by 4 bases, the J end by 0 bases, with 11 bases between. CDR3 DNA: TGTGCCAGCAGCCGGGACTCCAGCTCCTACAATGAGCAGTTCTTC. This gives the protein CASSRDSSSYNEQFF.

V and J are TRBV2 and TRBJ1-6, with a tentative D call TRBD1 (6 bases). Germline CDR1 is SNHLY and CDR2 is FYNNEI. Trimming left V 6 bases short and J 10 bases short, with 16 bases between. The CDR3 covers 14 residues. CDR3 in amino acids: CASRRDNVESPLHF. Here the CDR3 DNA reads TGTGCCAGCAGGCGGGACAACGTTGAATCACCCCTCCACTTT.

V and J are TRBV30 and TRBJ1-2; no clear D. Germline CDR1 is GTSNPN and CDR2 is SVGIG (reference sequence). The CDR3 totals 14 residues. Trimming stripped 0 bases from V and 7 bases from J, with 15 bases between. CDR3 in DNA: TGTGCCTGGAGTGTAAGGTGGGCCGGTGGTGGCTACACCTTC. Encoded protein: CAWSVRWAGGGYTF. Combining the CDR3 with reference TRBV30 and TRBJ1-2 gives the whole variable domain SQTIHQWPATLVQPVGSPLSLECTVEGTSNPNLYWYRQAAGRGLQLLFYSVGIGQISSEVPQNLSASRPQDRQFILSSKKLLLSDSGFYLCAWSVRWAGGGYTFGSGTRLTVV.

V is TRBV19 and J is TRBJ2-7; D gene unclear. Trimming pared 6 bases from V and 6 bases from J, leaving 24 bases between. From germline, CDR1 is LNHDA and CDR2 SQIVND (reference sequence). The CDR3 is 16 amino acids. The CDR3 region has the DNA TGTGCCAGTAGCCCGACCTGGGGTGTTGCGCGTCGCGAGCAGTACTTC. Its protein is CASSPTWGVARREQYF.

The sample holds a few counts of this clone. The V and J genes are TRBV6-5 and TRBJ1-6, with 9 bases fitting TRBD1. The CDR3 spans 14 residues. The V and J ends lost 10 bases and 7 bases, in that order; junction bases with no gene match: 8. From germline, CDR1 is MNHEY and CDR2 SVGAGI. Here the CDR3 reads CATGQGRINSPLHF. The CDR3 region has the DNA TGTGCCACCGGACAGGGGAGGATCAATTCACCCCTCCACTTT.

CDR3 sequence: CASSSGTGDRGYTF. In DNA form, the CDR3 reads TGTGCCAGCAGCTCCGGGACTGGAGACAGGGGCTACACCTTC. The chain couples TRBV7-9 to TRBJ1-2; a weak D match, TRBD1 (6 bases). The V end was cut by 4 bases, the J end by 8 bases, with 17 bases between. CDR1 and CDR2 from the germline V gene are SEHNR and FQNEAQ (reference sequence). This CDR3 region has 14 residues.

A remark on this clone: Within the sample, other DNA sequences also encode this same CDR3. This chain connects TRBV19 to TRBJ1-5; D remains unclear. Germline V CDR1 and CDR2: LNHDA, SQIVND (reference sequence). The CDR3 runs to 13 residues. Trimming left V 3 bases short and J 4 bases short, with 7 bases between. The CDR3 sequence: CASSIRVNQPQHF. CDR3 coding DNA: TGTGCCAGTAGTATTCGGGTAAATCAGCCCCAGCATTTT.

This clone was recorded at least ten times. The rearrangement joins TRBV21-1 to TRBJ2-7; TRBD1, the table's D call, lacks a check against the DNA. TRBV21-1 is recorded as a pseudogene. This CDR3 has 16 residues. Written as DNA, the CDR3 is TGTGCCAGCAGCAACCGGGAAGGGGGAGAGGGATACGAGCAGTACTTC. Residues: CASSNREGGEGYEQYF.

This sequence joins TRBV5-1 and TRBJ2-1; a weak D match, TRBD1 (6 bases). Germline CDR1 SGHRS, CDR2 YFSETQ. The length of the CDR3 is 16 residues. V was cut by 4 bases and J by 6 bases, with 20 bases left in between. DNA for the CDR3: TGCGCCAGCAGCAGCAACACAGGGAAGGCGGGCAATGAGCAGTTCTTC. As protein: CASSSNTGKAGNEQFF. Based on the CDR3 plus reference TRBV5-1 and TRBJ2-1, the full variable domain is KAGVTQTPRYLIKTRGQQVTLSCSPISGHRSVSWYQQTPGQGLQFLFEYFSETQRNKGNFPGRFSGRQFSNSRSEMNVSTLELGDSALYLCASSSNTGKAGNEQFFGPGTRLTVL.

This CDR3 is CASSLDQTGQRKQETQYF. The CDR3 DNA sequence: TGTGCCAGCAGCTTAGATCAAACGGGACAGAGAAAACAAGAGACCCAGTACTTC. V gene TRBV11-3 combines with J gene TRBJ2-5; 7 bases align to TRBD1. CDR3 length: 18 residues. The V segment lost 0 bases and the J segment 2 bases; nucleotides outside the gene matches: 12. Germline CDR1 reads SGHNT; CDR2 reads YENEEA.

This chain connects TRBV6-5 to TRBJ1-6; D is ambiguous. Trimming took 9 bases from V and 9 from J, leaving 15 bases between them. The CDR3 extends over 13 amino acids. The germline CDR1 and CDR2 sequences are MNHEY and SVGAGI. The CDR3 nucleotides read TGTGCCAGTCTCAACCCGGGAGGTTCACCCCTCCACTTT. Translated: CASLNPGGSPLHF.

The chain recombines TRBV6-2 or TRBV6-3 with TRBJ2-7, with 10 bases that match TRBD1. The CDR3 length is 15 residues. V gave up 5 bases and J gave up 2 bases; unmatched junction bases: 6. Germline CDR1 and CDR2: MNHEY and SVGEGT. The DNA of the CDR3 is TGTGCCAGCAGTACAACGGACAGGGGGGCCTACGAGCAGTACTTC. It codes for CASSTTDRGAYEQYF.

This clone was detected only a few times. The chain carries TRBV11-3 and TRBJ2-5; D gene unclear. Trimming removed 5 bases at V and 7 bases at J, with 8 bases between. CDR1 SGHNT and CDR2 YENEEA come from the germline V gene. This CDR3 is built from 11 residues. The CDR3 here is CASSLEGTQYF. In DNA, the CDR3 is TGTGCCAGCAGCCTCGAAGGGACCCAGTACTTC.

The V call is TRBV27, the J call TRBJ1-2, with 8 bases lining up with TRBD1. Losses at the gene ends were 5 bases for V and 5 bases for J; bases not matched to a gene: 7. CDR3 length: 14 amino acids. Germline CDR1 is MNHEY and CDR2 is SMNVEV (reference sequence). CDR3: CASSPIRDRYGYTF. For the CDR3, the DNA is TGTGCCAGCAGTCCTATCCGGGACAGGTATGGCTACACCTTC.

The chain carries TRBV18 and TRBJ2-7, with 7 positions matching TRBD1. Germline V gene lookup returns CDR1 KGHSH and CDR2 LQKENI. The CDR3 consists of 13 residues. V gave up 2 bases and J gave up 6 bases; unmatched junction bases: 4. The CDR3, as DNA: TGTGCCAGCTCACCATCACAGGGGTTCGAGCAGTACTTC. Residues: CASSPSQGFEQYF.

J is TRBJ1-4 and V is TRBV9, with 8 nucleotides matching TRBD1. The CDR3 is made up of 15 amino acids. Germline V gene lookup returns CDR1 SGDLS and CDR2 YYNGEE. With 4 bases clipped from V and 5 bases from J, the junction kept 7 bases outside the gene matches. Here the CDR3 reads CASSPRRGPNEKLFF. The CDR3 DNA reads as TGTGCCAGCAGCCCCCGCAGGGGGCCCAATGAAAAACTGTTTTTT.

The gene calls are TRBV30 and TRBJ2-3; 9 nucleotides agree with TRBD2. The V segment lost 2 bases and the J segment 1 base; nucleotides outside the gene matches: 7. The length of the CDR3 is 16 residues. Germline values: CDR1 GTSNPN, CDR2 SVGIG (reference sequence). The CDR3 reads CAWSFRLAVRTDTQYF. The CDR3 nucleotides are TGTGCCTGGAGTTTCCGACTAGCGGTCCGCACAGATACGCAGTATTTT.

This clone was seen once. This chain links TRBV29-1 with TRBJ1-2; no definite D call. CDR3 length: 12 amino acids. V was shortened by 8 bases and J by 0 bases, with 10 bases between the two germline ends. Germline V gene lookup returns CDR1 SQVTM and CDR2 ANQGSEA. The CDR3 region is CSPWLANYGYTF. In DNA form, the CDR3 reads TGCAGCCCCTGGCTAGCTAACTATGGCTACACCTTC. The entire variable domain, with the rest obtained from reference TRBV29-1 and TRBJ1-2, is as follows: SAVISQKPSRDICQRGTSLTIQCQVDSQVTMMFWYRQQPGQSLTLIATANQGSEATYESGFVIDKFPISRPNLTFSTLTVSNMSPEDSSIYLCSPWLANYGYTFGSGTRLTVV.

The chain employs TRBV9 and TRBJ2-6; a possible D gene is TRBD1 (5 bases). V was clipped by 4 bases and J by 1 base, with 9 bases between them. CDR1 SGDLS and CDR2 YYNGEE come from the germline V gene. The CDR3 is 15 amino acids. Written as DNA, the CDR3 is TGTGCCAGCAGCACATCAGGGTCTGGGGCCAACGTCCTGACTTTC. Its translation is CASSTSGSGANVLTF.

CDR3 nucleotides: TGTGCCAGCAGTTTTGCAGGGTGGTGGGGCTACACCTTC. Translation: CASSFAGWWGYTF. J is TRBJ1-2 and V is TRBV28; D might be TRBD1 (5 bases). V was cut by 3 bases and J by 8 bases, with 13 bases left in between. CDR3 length: 13 amino acids. Germline V CDR1 and CDR2: MDHEN, SYDVKM.

This clone has only a few counts. This chain links TRBV2 with TRBJ1-2, with 8 nucleotides matching TRBD1. V lost 5 bases to trimming and J lost 4 bases; unmatched junction nucleotides: 6. There are 14 residues in the CDR3. The germline V gene encodes CDR1 SNHLY and CDR2 FYNNEI. The chain's CDR3 is CASSLAGGAYGYTF. In nucleotides, the CDR3 is TGTGCCAGCAGTCTGGCAGGGGGCGCCTATGGCTACACCTTC.

V usage is TRBV2 and J usage is TRBJ2-7, with 7 bases identical to TRBD1. Trimming took 1 base from V and 0 from J; bases not matched to a gene: 3. The CDR3 contains 15 residues. Germline CDR1 reads SNHLY; CDR2 reads FYNNEI. The CDR3 bases are TGTGCCAGCAGTGAAGTGACAGGGAGCTCCTACGAGCAGTACTTC. Translation: CASSEVTGSSYEQYF.

V gene TRBV7-9 combines with J gene TRBJ2-1; D is perhaps TRBD1 or TRBD2 (5 bases each). V was shortened by 6 bases and J by 3 bases, with 12 bases between the two germline ends. The CDR3 consists of 14 residues. From germline, CDR1 is SEHNR and CDR2 FQNEAQ (reference sequence). DNA of the CDR3: TGTGCCAGCAGGGGGACCCCATTCTACAATGAGCAGTTCTTC. Its translation is CASRGTPFYNEQFF.